The clone carrying this TCR beta chain appeared a few times. Antigen unknown. Unique molecular identifiers were incorporated during preparation of the TCRbeta library. MiXCR, run by TCRdb on the PCR reads, gives a single entry per CDR3 protein. Of about 250,000 distinct CDR3 sequences listed, 20% to 30% are singletons. This entry belongs to a study of T-cell reconstitution after alpha-beta-depleted transplantation in children. Study-wide findings and caveats: Expanded graft clones, several hundred of them, were reportedly the source of alpha-beta T cells about two months after transplant. Surviving recipient T cells and thymic progenitors accounted for the high day-60 TCRbeta diversity observed in some patients.

Material: PBMCs, mostly from graft donor cells, obtained 360 days after TCRalphabeta/CD19-depleted stem cell transplant. This TCR was sampled from a female patient between 2 and 10 years old who had a stem cell transplant for congenital amegakaryocytic thrombocytopenia, so the T cells may come from the graft donor.

For the CDR3, the DNA is TGTGCCAGCACCGACTGGCGAGCGGGAGGCACAGATACGCAGTATTTT. The encoded protein is CASTDWRAGGTDTQYF. V gene TRBV6-1 combines with J gene TRBJ2-3; 8 bases match TRBD2. CDR1 and CDR2 from the germline V gene are MNHNS and SASEGT. J gave up 1 base and V 7 bases, and 10 bases lay outside the gene matches. The CDR3 sequence is 16 residues long.